At least ten counts were recorded for the clone carrying this T cell receptor beta chain. The data are from a study of early T cells in non-severe SARS-CoV-2 infection. Background on the study: RNA in bulk from unsorted whole blood was sequenced, and chains were unpaired.

Researchers attached unique molecular identifiers to individual cDNA molecules. TCRdb re-analysed the 5' RACE reads in MiXCR, keeping a single row per CDR3 protein. The sample includes about 69,000 distinct CDR3 sequences, 4.6% of them seen just once. The CDR3 consists of 12 residues. J was trimmed by 5 bases and V by 3 bases; bases with no gene match: 1. Germline loops: CDR1 SQVTM, CDR2 ANQGSEA. V is TRBV29-1 and J is TRBJ2-7; 10 nucleotides agree with TRBD1. The specimen was whole blood, collected at baseline. The receptor was isolated from an adult who was a healthcare worker with PCR-confirmed SARS-CoV-2 infection or an uninfected control (not recorded which). The donor label of this sample is uncertain. Here the CDR3 DNA reads TGCAGCGTTGACGGGACAGGGGACGAGCAGTACTTC. This codes for CSVDGTGDEQYF.